This T cell receptor beta chain was sequenced in a study of cytomegalovirus exposure and HLA in healthy donors. Broader study findings: An observed cluster of highly shared sequence variants was recorded as a likely sequencing artifact. Several of the most significant clusters appeared, in a later analysis, to be linked to common viral pathogens. The study had only CMV serostatus as immune exposure information.

In regard to this clone: Its matching antigen is unknown.

CDR3 length equals 14 residues. The germline V gene encodes CDR1 SGHDT and CDR2 YYEEEE. Trimming removed 4 bases at V and 6 bases at J, with 13 bases between. PCR primers comprised 60 Vbeta and 13 Jbeta primers. Libraries were prepared by immunoSEQ multiplex PCR; TCRdb keeps only in-frame clonotypes and omits some of them. The sample has about 200,000 clones; more than 60% are singletons. The source of this sequence is a man aged 50 to 60 in good health and CMV-seronegative. The sample consisted of PBMCs. The chain couples TRBV5-6 to TRBJ2-2, with a weak D call TRBD2 (5 bases). The CDR3 sequence is CASSLDWRSGELFF. DNA for the CDR3: TGTGCCAGCAGCCTGGACTGGAGGTCCGGGGAGCTGTTTTTT.